Listed below are T cell receptor beta chains from one sample, sequenced in a study of T cell repertoires in cytomegalovirus infection. TCRdb re-analysed the reads in MiXCR, keeping a single row per CDR3 protein. The sample has about 150,000 distinct CDR3 sequences, about 20% seen once. Sequencing was done on a sample of PBMCs. Source of these receptors: a human donor in good health (CMV status not recorded). Some clones in this sample may be carry-over from other donors' samples. CDR3s include the opening cysteine and the closing phenylalanine or tryptophan. The D gene is left open where the match is weak. Size is stated for part of the rows, as once, few or many counts, or as a class when the clone is expanded.

abundance,len,v_gene,j_gene,d_gene,CDR3nt,CDR3aa
many,15,TRBV7-2,TRBJ2-5,TRBD2,TGTGCCAGCAGCCTTTCGAGGGCGGGGGGGAAGACCCAGTACTTC,CASSLSRAGGKTQYF
few,16,TRBV4-1,TRBJ1-2,.,TGCGCCAGCAGCCAAAGGGATCCCGGGACTCCCTATGGCTACACCTTC,CASSQRDPGTPYGYTF
few,15,TRBV20-1,TRBJ2-1,.,TGCAGTGCCTCGGGAGCTCAGAGCTCCTACAATGAGCAGTTCTTC,CSASGAQSSYNEQFF
few,18,TRBV12-3/TRBV12-4,TRBJ1-1,TRBD1,TGTGCCAGCAGTCCTGGACAGGGGGCGCCCCTAATGAACACTGAAGCTTTCTTT,CASSPGQGAPLMNTEAFF
.,11,TRBV19,TRBJ2-7,.,TGTGCCAGTAGCGGAAATGGCGAGCAGTACTTC,CASSGNGEQYF
many,16,TRBV11-2,TRBJ2-1,.,TGTGCCAGCAGCTTAGATTGGGGGGACTCCTACAATGAGCAGTTCTTC,CASSLDWGDSYNEQFF
few,15,TRBV12-3/TRBV12-4,TRBJ2-2,TRBD2,TGTGCCAGCAAGAAGGGGACTACGAACACCGGGGAGCTGTTTTTT,CASKKGTTNTGELFF
few,18,TRBV7-2,TRBJ2-7,TRBD1,TGTGCCAGCAGCTCCTACCCGGGACAGGGGGCTAAACGGAACGAGCAGTACTTC,CASSSYPGQGAKRNEQYF
few,16,TRBV28,TRBJ2-5,TRBD1,TGTGCCAGCAGTTATAGCGCAGGGGGTCTTCAAGAGACCCAGTACTTC,CASSYSAGGLQETQYF
few,14,TRBV29-1,TRBJ2-7,TRBD1,TGCAGCGTTGCGGGACAGGGGTTCCACTACGAGCAGTACTTC,CSVAGQGFHYEQYF
.,15,TRBV15,TRBJ2-3,TRBD2,TGTGCCACCAGCAGAGGGCTAGCGGGCACAGATACGCAGTATTTT,CATSRGLAGTDTQYF
few,17,TRBV20-1,TRBJ2-1,TRBD2,TGCAGTGCTAGAGACTCGGAAACTAGCGTGATCCACAATGAGCAGTTCTTC,CSARDSETSVIHNEQFF
many,15,TRBV7-2,TRBJ2-1,.,TGTGCCAGCAGCGCCAGACCACCGCTAAGGAATGAGCAGTTCTTC,CASSARPPLRNEQFF
many,19,TRBV7-2,TRBJ2-3,TRBD2,TGTGCCAGCAGCTCGTACCTTCCCGGGACTAGCGGGAGAGGGCGGGAGCAGTATTTT,CASSSYLPGTSGRGREQYF
many,15,TRBV7-2,TRBJ2-2,.,TGTGCCAGCAGCCCCGCTACAGCGAACACCGGGGAGCTGTTTTTT,CASSPATANTGELFF
once,13,TRBV20-1,TRBJ1-4,TRBD1,TGCAGTGCCGACGGGACAGGGAAAGAAAAACTGTTTTTT,CSADGTGKEKLFF
.,12,TRBV2,TRBJ1-1,TRBD1,TGTGCCAGCATCACGGACAGGGGCCTTGCTTTCTTT,CASITDRGLAFF
many,14,TRBV27,TRBJ2-7,.,TGTGCCAGCAGTTTGTACCCAGGGCGCTACGAGCAGTACTTC,CASSLYPGRYEQYF
.,18,TRBV19,TRBJ1-6,TRBD1,TGTGCCAGTAGTTTCGACGGGACAGGGGGCATCTATAATTCACCCCTCCACTTT,CASSFDGTGGIYNSPLHF